This is a list of T cell receptor beta chains from one sample in a study of CD8 T cells in ankylosing spondylitis. MiXCR was run by TCRdb on the 5' RACE reads, yielding one entry per CDR3 protein. The data contain roughly 700,000 distinct CDR3 sequences, under 20% of them singletons. Sample: blood, either unsorted or a sorted T cell fraction (not recorded which). The receptors originated from a male donor with ankylosing spondylitis. CDR3s include the opening cysteine and the closing phenylalanine or tryptophan. The D gene is left open where the match is weak. The size entry is marked missing in some rows and otherwise reads once, few, many or a size class.

D: TRBD2; V: TRBV24-1; J: TRBJ2-3; size: NA; CDR3: CATSDPSGSMADTQYF; DNA: TGTGCCACCAGTGATCCAAGCGGGAGCATGGCAGATACGCAGTATTTT
D: NA; V: TRBV7-6; J: TRBJ2-1; size: NA; CDR3: CASSLGQTSNNEQFF; DNA: TGTGCCAGCAGCTTGGGTCAGACTAGTAACAATGAGCAGTTCTTC
D: TRBD1; V: TRBV10-3; J: TRBJ1-5; size: many; CDR3: CAIGDSIGNQPQHF; DNA: TGTGCCATCGGGGACAGCATTGGCAATCAGCCCCAGCATTTT
D: NA; V: TRBV3-1; J: TRBJ1-1; size: NA; CDR3: CASSQVVENTEAFF; DNA: TGTGCCAGCAGCCAGGTAGTCGAGAACACTGAAGCTTTCTTT
D: NA; V: TRBV4-1; J: TRBJ2-1; size: NA; CDR3: CASSQESLVGDEQFF; DNA: TGCGCCAGCAGCCAAGAGAGTCTGGTAGGGGATGAGCAGTTCTTC
D: NA; V: TRBV29-1; J: TRBJ2-5; size: many; CDR3: CSVEGGATPGETQYF; DNA: TGCAGCGTTGAGGGGGGGGCGACCCCAGGAGAGACCCAGTACTTC
D: NA; V: TRBV7-2; J: TRBJ2-1; size: NA; CDR3: CASSLRAGIPYNEQFF; DNA: TGTGCCAGCAGCTTAAGGGCGGGGATACCGTACAATGAGCAGTTCTTC
D: NA; V: TRBV11-1; J: TRBJ1-3; size: few; CDR3: CASSLNSPRGGKESGNTIYF; DNA: TGTGCCAGCAGCCTTAATTCCCCTCGGGGAGGGAAGGAATCTGGAAACACCATATATTTT
D: NA; V: TRBV9; J: TRBJ2-1; size: NA; CDR3: CASSLELSNEQFF; DNA: TGTGCCAGCAGTCTGGAGCTTTCCAATGAGCAGTTCTTC
D: NA; V: TRBV18; J: TRBJ1-1; size: NA; CDR3: CASSPRQAVVTEAFF; DNA: TGTGCCAGCTCTCCCCGACAGGCGGTAGTGACTGAAGCTTTCTTT
D: TRBD2; V: TRBV2; J: TRBJ2-3; size: NA; CDR3: CASSPASGTTDTQYF; DNA: TGTGCCAGCAGTCCCGCTAGCGGGACCACAGATACGCAGTATTTT
D: NA; V: TRBV12-3/TRBV12-4; J: TRBJ2-7; size: many; CDR3: CASSQTSHEQYF; DNA: TGTGCCAGCAGTCAGACTAGTCACGAGCAGTACTTC
D: NA; V: TRBV20-1; J: TRBJ2-7; size: NA; CDR3: CSASPPNSGYSYEQYF; DNA: TGCAGTGCTTCACCTCCAAATAGCGGTTACTCCTACGAGCAGTACTTC
D: NA; V: TRBV6-6; J: TRBJ1-1; size: NA; CDR3: CASSSYGGTEAFF; DNA: TGTGCCAGCAGTTCTTATGGGGGGACTGAAGCTTTCTTT
D: TRBD1; V: TRBV12-3/TRBV12-4; J: TRBJ1-2; size: NA; CDR3: CASSSPDRAVYGYTF; DNA: TGTGCCAGCAGTTCCCCGGACAGGGCGGTCTATGGCTACACCTTC
D: TRBD2; V: TRBV5-1; J: TRBJ2-3; size: NA; CDR3: CASSLAVQRGGPTDTQYF; DNA: TGCGCCAGCAGCTTGGCCGTGCAGCGGGGGGGCCCCACAGATACGCAGTATTTT
D: NA; V: TRBV12-3/TRBV12-4; J: TRBJ1-5; size: NA; CDR3: CASSYTSMNQPQHF; DNA: TGTGCCAGCAGCTATACGTCAATGAATCAGCCCCAGCATTTT
D: TRBD1; V: TRBV6-2/TRBV6-3; J: TRBJ2-7; size: few; CDR3: CASSYDRVNEQYF; DNA: TGTGCCAGCAGTTATGACAGGGTCAACGAGCAGTACTTC
D: TRBD2; V: TRBV5-1; J: TRBJ2-1; size: NA; CDR3: CASSAVAGGGGNEQFF; DNA: TGCGCCAGCAGCGCAGTAGCGGGAGGAGGGGGCAATGAGCAGTTCTTC
D: NA; V: TRBV7-9; J: TRBJ1-4; size: many; CDR3: CASSPAGHHNEKLFF; DNA: TGTGCCAGCAGCCCCGCGGGACATCATAATGAAAAACTGTTTTTT
D: NA; V: TRBV7-9; J: TRBJ1-2; size: few; CDR3: CASSHTSETDIYGYTF; DNA: TGTGCCAGCAGCCACACCTCCGAGACAGACATCTATGGCTACACCTTC
D: NA; V: TRBV20-1; J: TRBJ2-3; size: NA; CDR3: CSAREADTQYF; DNA: TGCAGTGCTAGAGAGGCGGATACGCAGTATTTT
D: NA; V: TRBV10-3; J: TRBJ2-6; size: few; CDR3: CAITADSGANVLTF; DNA: TGTGCCATCACGGCAGACTCTGGGGCCAACGTCCTGACTTTC
D: NA; V: TRBV4-2; J: TRBJ2-4; size: few; CDR3: CASSGEVGNIQYF; DNA: TGTGCCAGCAGCGGGGAGGTTGGAAACATTCAGTACTTC
D: TRBD1; V: TRBV5-1; J: TRBJ2-7; size: NA; CDR3: CASSWDRGTYEQYF; DNA: TGCGCCAGCAGCTGGGACAGGGGGACCTACGAGCAGTACTTC
D: TRBD2; V: TRBV7-2; J: TRBJ2-1; size: once; CDR3: CASSSIGLAGEQFF; DNA: TGTGCCAGCAGCTCGATTGGACTAGCAGGTGAGCAGTTCTTC
D: TRBD1; V: TRBV7-8; J: TRBJ1-1; size: NA; CDR3: CASSLSPGQGIAFF; DNA: TGTGCCAGCAGCTTATCCCCGGGACAGGGGATTGCTTTCTTT
D: NA; V: TRBV20-1; J: TRBJ1-4; size: few; CDR3: CSARDWGAANEKLFF; DNA: TGCAGTGCTAGAGATTGGGGGGCGGCTAATGAAAAACTGTTTTTT
D: TRBD1; V: TRBV29-1; J: TRBJ1-2; size: many; CDR3: CSVVGTGDYGYTF; DNA: TGCAGCGTTGTCGGGACAGGGGATTATGGCTACACCTTC
D: NA; V: TRBV11-2; J: TRBJ1-1; size: few; CDR3: CASSFLGGGPTEAFF; DNA: TGTGCCAGCAGCTTCCTCGGGGGGGGACCCACTGAAGCTTTCTTT
D: NA; V: TRBV29-1; J: TRBJ2-1; size: NA; CDR3: CSVEEVHSYNEQFF; DNA: TGCAGCGTTGAAGAAGTTCACTCCTACAATGAGCAGTTCTTC
D: NA; V: TRBV5-1; J: TRBJ2-7; size: few; CDR3: CASSLEPGIVSYEQYF; DNA: TGCGCCAGCAGCTTGGAGCCGGGTATAGTGTCCTACGAGCAGTACTTC
D: TRBD2; V: TRBV11-3; J: TRBJ2-7; size: NA; CDR3: CASRPRGGLSYEQYF; DNA: TGTGCCAGCAGGCCCCGGGGGGGTCTCTCCTACGAGCAGTACTTC
D: NA; V: TRBV6-2/TRBV6-3; J: TRBJ2-2; size: once; CDR3: CASSYMVTGELFF; DNA: TGTGCCAGCAGTTACATGGTCACCGGGGAGCTGTTTTTT
D: NA; V: TRBV3-1; J: TRBJ1-2; size: NA; CDR3: CASSQVDALYGYTF; DNA: TGTGCCAGCAGCCAAGTGGACGCACTCTATGGCTACACCTTC
D: NA; V: TRBV4-2; J: TRBJ1-2; size: few; CDR3: CASSPATFDYGYTF; DNA: TGTGCCAGCAGCCCTGCGACTTTTGACTATGGCTACACCTTC
D: NA; V: TRBV20-1; J: TRBJ1-2; size: many; CDR3: CSASDYGYTF; DNA: TGCAGTGCTAGTGACTATGGCTACACCTTC
D: NA; V: TRBV12-3/TRBV12-4; J: TRBJ1-2; size: NA; CDR3: CASSLLQAPNYGYTF; DNA: TGTGCCAGCAGTTTACTCCAGGCTCCAAACTATGGCTACACCTTC
D: TRBD1; V: TRBV10-3; J: TRBJ2-1; size: NA; CDR3: CAISDFSGTGKRNEQFF; DNA: TGTGCCATCAGTGATTTTTCCGGGACAGGGAAAAGGAATGAGCAGTTCTTC
D: TRBD1; V: TRBV6-2/TRBV6-3; J: TRBJ1-5; size: few; CDR3: CASSRYRGGNQPQHF; DNA: TGTGCCAGCAGTCGATACAGGGGGGGGAATCAGCCCCAGCATTTT
D: NA; V: TRBV25-1; J: TRBJ1-2; size: NA; CDR3: CASSDGHSGSYTF; DNA: TGTGCCAGCAGTGACGGACATAGTGGTAGCTACACCTTC
D: NA; V: TRBV7-8; J: TRBJ2-5; size: NA; CDR3: CASSLQFGIETQYF; DNA: TGTGCCAGCAGCTTACAGTTCGGGATCGAGACCCAGTACTTC
D: TRBD1; V: TRBV7-8; J: TRBJ1-1; size: few; CDR3: CASSPRQGRMNTEAFF; DNA: TGTGCCAGCAGCCCTCGACAGGGGAGGATGAACACTGAAGCTTTCTTT